This TCR beta chain comes out of a study of T-cell memory formation after mild COVID-19. Whole-study context: For the most part, TCR clusters were specific to one donor.

Germline values: CDR1 SGHTA, CDR2 FQGTGA. Trimming took 5 bases from V and 9 from J; bases not matched to a gene: 18. The CDR3 is 17 residues long. Whole-study results and caveats: Clones contracting day 15 to 85 were balanced CD4/CD8; later expanders leaned CD4+.

TCRdb re-called the 5' RACE reads through MiXCR, storing one row per CDR3 protein. The sample shows 550,000 to 700,000 distinct CDR3 sequences, around a sixth of them seen only once. A few counts support this clonotype. Antigen specificity is unknown. The specimen was PBMCs or a T cell subset sorted from them (not recorded which). The receptor comes from an adult woman who had mild COVID-19 (a few samples of this study predate the infection). Cell type and time point are not known. This sequence joins TRBV7-3 and TRBJ2-1, with 8 bases aligning to TRBD2. The CDR3 region has the DNA TGTGCCAGCAGCCCACCCCCCCGGACGGGGGGGGTGGGTGAGCAGTTCTTC. As protein: CASSPPPRTGGVGEQFF. The whole variable domain, filled in from reference TRBV7-3 and TRBJ2-1, reads GAGVSQTPSNKVTEKGKYVELRCDPISGHTALYWYRQSLGQGPEFLIYFQGTGAADDSGLPNDRFFAVRPEGSVSTLKIQRTERGDSAVYLCASSPPPRTGGVGEQFFGPGTRLTVL.